Listed below are T cell receptor beta chains from one sample, sequenced in a study of shared clonotypes between healthy human individuals. TCRdb's copy holds only in-frame clones and misses some; the assay was immunoSEQ multiplex PCR. This table holds over a million clones, 75% to 80% found once. Sequencing input: memory CD4+ T cells from PBMCs. The receptors stem from a man aged 18 to 30 in good health. Some clones in this sample may be carry-over from other donors' samples. The CDR3 runs from the conserved cysteine through the conserved F or W. The D gene is left open where the match is weak. The listing skips clone size in some rows; elsewhere it reads once, few, many or a size class.

d_call: -
clone_size: -
j_call: TRBJ2-2
v_call: TRBV29-1
cdr3_aa: CSVAGILTGELFF
cdr3_nt: TGCAGCGTCGCAGGGATTCTCACCGGGGAGCTGTTTTTT

d_call: TRBD2
clone_size: -
j_call: TRBJ2-3
v_call: TRBV2
cdr3_aa: CASRYSGSGGDTQYF
cdr3_nt: TGTGCCAGCAGATACAGCGGGAGTGGTGGGGATACGCAGTATTTT

d_call: -
clone_size: -
j_call: TRBJ1-1
v_call: TRBV7-2
cdr3_aa: CASSLEGRGNDEAFF
cdr3_nt: TGTGCCAGCAGCTTAGAAGGAAGGGGGAATGATGAAGCTTTCTTT

d_call: TRBD1
clone_size: -
j_call: TRBJ1-2
v_call: TRBV11-3
cdr3_aa: CASSMTGGINYGYTF
cdr3_nt: TGTGCCAGCAGCATGACAGGGGGAATTAACTATGGCTACACCTTC

d_call: -
clone_size: -
j_call: TRBJ2-7
v_call: TRBV4-1
cdr3_aa: CASSGTTFFTSSYEQYF
cdr3_nt: TGCGCCAGCAGCGGTACGACATTCTTTACCAGCTCCTACGAGCAGTACTTC

d_call: TRBD2
clone_size: -
j_call: TRBJ2-5
v_call: TRBV6-1
cdr3_aa: CASSEMGREYF
cdr3_nt: TGTGCCAGCAGTGAAATGGGGAGGGAGTACTTC

d_call: -
clone_size: once
j_call: TRBJ1-4
v_call: TRBV28
cdr3_aa: CASSLGTRDEKLFF
cdr3_nt: TGTGCCAGCAGTTTAGGGACACGGGACGAAAAACTGTTTTTT

d_call: -
clone_size: -
j_call: TRBJ1-1
v_call: TRBV6-6
cdr3_aa: CASSDTGITEAFF
cdr3_nt: TGTGCCAGCAGTGATACAGGGATCACTGAAGCTTTCTTT

d_call: -
clone_size: -
j_call: TRBJ1-2
v_call: TRBV5-6
cdr3_aa: CASTTNLGGYGYTF
cdr3_nt: TGTGCCAGCACCACTAATCTCGGAGGCTATGGCTACACCTTC

d_call: TRBD2
clone_size: -
j_call: TRBJ2-1
v_call: TRBV28
cdr3_aa: CASSLFAVTSGRREENEQFF
cdr3_nt: TGTGCCAGCAGTTTGTTCGCTGTTACGAGCGGGAGGAGAGAAGAGAATGAGCAGTTCTTC

d_call: -
clone_size: -
j_call: TRBJ2-4
v_call: TRBV28
cdr3_aa: CASGTGKVIQYF
cdr3_nt: TGTGCCAGCGGCACCGGGAAGGTCATTCAGTACTTC

d_call: -
clone_size: -
j_call: TRBJ1-5
v_call: TRBV27
cdr3_aa: CASSFARGSQPQHF
cdr3_nt: TGTGCCAGCAGTTTTGCGCGTGGGTCTCAGCCCCAGCATTTT

d_call: -
clone_size: -
j_call: TRBJ1-1
v_call: TRBV18
cdr3_aa: CASSPGAGNTEAFF
cdr3_nt: TGTGCCAGCTCACCGGGGGCTGGGAACACTGAAGCTTTCTTT

d_call: TRBD1
clone_size: -
j_call: TRBJ2-7
v_call: TRBV6-6
cdr3_aa: CASSYSRGQEQYF
cdr3_nt: TGTGCCAGCAGTTACTCTAGGGGGCAAGAGCAGTACTTC

d_call: -
clone_size: -
j_call: TRBJ1-4
v_call: TRBV6-1
cdr3_aa: CASSELTVSGLFF
cdr3_nt: TGTGCCAGCAGTGAATTGACCGTTTCGGGGCTGTTTTTT

d_call: -
clone_size: -
j_call: TRBJ2-5
v_call: TRBV9
cdr3_aa: CASSAPGETQYF
cdr3_nt: TGTGCCAGCAGCGCCCCGGGGGAGACCCAGTACTTC

d_call: -
clone_size: -
j_call: TRBJ2-3
v_call: TRBV2
cdr3_aa: CASSGDRDTQYF
cdr3_nt: TGTGCCAGCAGCGGTGACAGAGATACGCAGTATTTT

d_call: -
clone_size: -
j_call: TRBJ1-4
v_call: TRBV28
cdr3_aa: CASSLSLEKLFF
cdr3_nt: TGTGCCAGCAGTTTGTCTTTGGAAAAACTGTTTTTT

d_call: -
clone_size: -
j_call: TRBJ1-3
v_call: TRBV5-5
cdr3_aa: CASSLASPFTAGNTIYF
cdr3_nt: TGTGCCAGCAGCTTGGCGTCCCCGTTTACAGCTGGAAACACCATATATTTT

d_call: TRBD1
clone_size: once
j_call: TRBJ1-5
v_call: TRBV6-5
cdr3_aa: CASHTAQGAGQPQHF
cdr3_nt: TGTGCCAGCCATACTGCTCAGGGGGCGGGTCAGCCCCAGCATTTT

d_call: -
clone_size: -
j_call: TRBJ2-3
v_call: TRBV30
cdr3_aa: CAWNQGGDTQYF
cdr3_nt: TGTGCCTGGAACCAGGGAGGAGATACGCAGTATTTT

d_call: -
clone_size: -
j_call: TRBJ2-7
v_call: TRBV9
cdr3_aa: CASSTRTGYEQYF
cdr3_nt: TGTGCCAGCAGCACCCGGACTGGCTACGAGCAGTACTTC

d_call: -
clone_size: -
j_call: TRBJ1-5
v_call: TRBV30
cdr3_aa: CAFSSGCQPQHF
cdr3_nt: TGTGCCTTTTCGTCGGGTTGCCAGCCCCAGCATTTT

d_call: -
clone_size: -
j_call: TRBJ2-1
v_call: TRBV14
cdr3_aa: CASGAGRLNEQFF
cdr3_nt: TGTGCCAGCGGGGCGGGAAGACTGAATGAGCAGTTCTTC

d_call: -
clone_size: -
j_call: TRBJ2-1
v_call: TRBV28
cdr3_aa: CASSLPAAGRAVYNEQFF
cdr3_nt: TGTGCCAGCAGCCTTCCTGCTGCTGGGCGGGCGGTCTACAATGAGCAGTTCTTC

d_call: -
clone_size: -
j_call: TRBJ1-4
v_call: TRBV6-1
cdr3_aa: CASSEFVEKLFF
cdr3_nt: TGTGCCAGCAGTGAATTCGTGGAAAAACTGTTTTTT

d_call: -
clone_size: -
j_call: TRBJ2-2
v_call: TRBV25-1
cdr3_aa: CASSQTSGANTGELFF
cdr3_nt: TGTGCCAGCAGTCAAACTAGTGGGGCGAACACCGGGGAGCTGTTTTTT

d_call: -
clone_size: -
j_call: TRBJ2-1
v_call: TRBV5-6
cdr3_aa: CASSLGPLTEQFF
cdr3_nt: TGTGCCAGCAGCTTGGGTCCCCTGACAGAGCAGTTCTTC

d_call: TRBD1
clone_size: -
j_call: TRBJ1-5
v_call: TRBV5-8
cdr3_aa: CASSLRPGTGENSNQPQHF
cdr3_nt: TGTGCCAGCAGCTTGAGACCCGGGACAGGAGAAAATAGCAATCAGCCCCAGCATTTT

d_call: TRBD1
clone_size: -
j_call: TRBJ1-1
v_call: TRBV30
cdr3_aa: CAWSRPGQRNTEAFF
cdr3_nt: TGTGCCTGGAGCCGGCCGGGACAGAGGAACACTGAAGCTTTCTTT

d_call: -
clone_size: -
j_call: TRBJ1-1
v_call: TRBV5-1
cdr3_aa: CASSPGYGHMNTEAFF
cdr3_nt: TGCGCCAGCAGCCCCGGGTACGGGCATATGAACACTGAAGCTTTCTTT

d_call: -
clone_size: -
j_call: TRBJ2-7
v_call: TRBV4-1
cdr3_aa: CASSQGTTSYEQYF
cdr3_nt: TGCGCCAGCAGCCAAGGAACGACCTCTTACGAGCAGTACTTC

d_call: TRBD1
clone_size: -
j_call: TRBJ2-7
v_call: TRBV5-1
cdr3_aa: CASRGTETGKTKASF
cdr3_nt: TGCGCCAGCAGAGGAACCGAGACAGGGAAGACCAAAGCGAGCTTC

d_call: -
clone_size: -
j_call: TRBJ1-1
v_call: TRBV28
cdr3_aa: CASSFQYRDQRREAFF
cdr3_nt: TGTGCCAGCAGTTTCCAGTACCGGGACCAAAGGCGGGAAGCTTTCTTT

d_call: -
clone_size: -
j_call: TRBJ1-2
v_call: TRBV18
cdr3_aa: CASSPKTEYYGYTF
cdr3_nt: TGTGCCAGCTCACCGAAGACAGAGTACTATGGCTACACCTTC

d_call: -
clone_size: -
j_call: TRBJ2-1
v_call: TRBV7-2
cdr3_aa: CASSPRDTSSYNEQFF
cdr3_nt: TGTGCCAGCAGCCCCCGGGACACCAGCTCCTACAATGAGCAGTTCTTC

d_call: -
clone_size: -
j_call: TRBJ2-3
v_call: TRBV6-4
cdr3_aa: CASKINSLNTDTQYF
cdr3_nt: TGTGCCAGCAAGATAAATTCTCTGAACACAGATACGCAGTATTTT

d_call: TRBD1
clone_size: -
j_call: TRBJ2-7
v_call: TRBV5-1
cdr3_aa: CASSLVGTGPYEQYF
cdr3_nt: TGCGCCAGCAGCTTGGTAGGGACAGGGCCCTACGAGCAGTACTTC

d_call: -
clone_size: -
j_call: TRBJ1-5
v_call: TRBV6-1
cdr3_aa: CACRELHQPQHF
cdr3_nt: TGTGCCTGCAGGGAACTGCATCAGCCCCAGCATTTT

d_call: TRBD2
clone_size: -
j_call: TRBJ2-7
v_call: TRBV11-2
cdr3_aa: CASSLVAGRASSYEQYF
cdr3_nt: TGTGCCAGCAGCTTAGTAGCAGGGAGGGCAAGCTCCTACGAGCAGTACTTC

d_call: -
clone_size: -
j_call: TRBJ2-7
v_call: TRBV5-1
cdr3_aa: CASSLGGRPYEQYF
cdr3_nt: TGCGCCAGCAGCTTAGGTGGGAGGCCTTACGAGCAGTACTTC

d_call: -
clone_size: -
j_call: TRBJ2-7
v_call: TRBV20-1
cdr3_aa: CSAIRYEQYF
cdr3_nt: TGCAGTGCTATACGTTACGAGCAGTACTTC

d_call: -
clone_size: -
j_call: TRBJ2-3
v_call: TRBV11-2
cdr3_aa: CASSLAQPDTQYF
cdr3_nt: TGTGCCAGCAGCCTGGCGCAGCCAGATACGCAGTATTTT

d_call: TRBD2
clone_size: -
j_call: TRBJ2-1
v_call: TRBV28
cdr3_aa: CASSFLAGGGNEQFF
cdr3_nt: TGTGCCAGCAGTTTCCTAGCGGGAGGGGGTAATGAGCAGTTCTTC

d_call: -
clone_size: few
j_call: TRBJ1-1
v_call: TRBV30
cdr3_aa: CAWRPGTLNTEAFF
cdr3_nt: TGTGCCTGGAGACCCGGGACGTTGAACACTGAAGCTTTCTTT

d_call: -
clone_size: -
j_call: TRBJ2-5
v_call: TRBV7-6
cdr3_aa: CASSLGGGLETQYF
cdr3_nt: TGTGCCAGCAGCTTAGGCGGCGGATTAGAGACCCAGTACTTC

d_call: -
clone_size: -
j_call: TRBJ1-2
v_call: TRBV7-3
cdr3_aa: CASSFARGEGYTF
cdr3_nt: TGTGCCAGCAGCTTTGCCCGCGGGGAAGGCTACACCTTC

d_call: -
clone_size: -
j_call: TRBJ2-6
v_call: TRBV7-9
cdr3_aa: CASSPYRGSGANVLTF
cdr3_nt: TGTGCCAGCAGCCCCTACCGGGGCTCTGGGGCCAACGTCCTGACTTTC

d_call: -
clone_size: -
j_call: TRBJ1-4
v_call: TRBV28
cdr3_aa: CASNQLDGGNEKLFF
cdr3_nt: TGTGCCAGCAACCAATTGGACGGGGGAAATGAAAAACTGTTTTTT

d_call: -
clone_size: once
j_call: TRBJ2-7
v_call: TRBV7-2
cdr3_aa: CASSLALPGEREQYF
cdr3_nt: TGTGCCAGCAGCTTGGCCCTTCCGGGAGAAAGGGAGCAGTACTTC

d_call: -
clone_size: -
j_call: TRBJ2-7
v_call: TRBV7-6
cdr3_aa: CASSLDSGFTYEQYF
cdr3_nt: TGTGCCAGCAGCTTAGATTCAGGCTTTACCTACGAGCAGTACTTC

d_call: -
clone_size: once
j_call: TRBJ2-2
v_call: TRBV19
cdr3_aa: CASSQIGLVGTGELFF
cdr3_nt: TGTGCCAGTAGTCAGATAGGGTTGGTTGGAACCGGGGAGCTGTTTTTT

d_call: -
clone_size: -
j_call: TRBJ1-3
v_call: TRBV6-1
cdr3_aa: CASSDAPLWNGNTIYF
cdr3_nt: TGTGCCAGCAGTGATGCCCCTCTATGGAACGGAAACACCATATATTTT

d_call: -
clone_size: -
j_call: TRBJ2-7
v_call: TRBV6-6
cdr3_aa: CASSYSGTASEQYF
cdr3_nt: TGTGCCAGCAGCTACTCCGGGACCGCTTCCGAGCAGTACTTC

d_call: -
clone_size: -
j_call: TRBJ1-2
v_call: TRBV18
cdr3_aa: CASSPQQGDYGYTF
cdr3_nt: TGTGCCAGCTCACCACAACAGGGCGACTATGGCTACACCTTC

d_call: -
clone_size: -
j_call: TRBJ1-1
v_call: TRBV7-2
cdr3_aa: CASSLPQDTEAFF
cdr3_nt: TGTGCCAGCAGCTTACCGCAGGACACTGAAGCTTTCTTT